Listed below are T cell receptor beta chains from one sample, sequenced in a study of metastatic and nonmetastatic thyroid tumors. TCRdb reprocessed the PCR reads via MiXCR. The table lists some 20,000 clones, approximately 12% of them singletons. Sequencing was done on a sample of blood. The receptors were gathered from a male donor with papillary thyroid cancer or a benign thyroid nodule (not recorded which). Some clones in this sample may be carry-over from other donors' samples. Each CDR3 is given with its conserved first and last residue. Fields, in order: J gene, D gene, clone size, V gene, CDR3 protein, CDR3 DNA. D genes are given only for firm matches. Expanded clones get a size class; other rows say once, few or many, or leave the size out.

TRBJ2-3,NA,many,TRBV20-1,CSATGVPDTQYF,TGCAGTGCTACGGGAGTGCCAGATACGCAGTATTTT
TRBJ2-5,TRBD1,many,TRBV2,CASSLGTGGWETQYF,TGTGCCAGCAGTTTAGGGACAGGGGGCTGGGAGACCCAGTACTTC
TRBJ1-4,NA,many,TRBV12-3/TRBV12-4,CASSSTGGLNEKLFF,TGTGCCAGCAGTTCCACTGGTGGCCTTAATGAAAAACTGTTTTTT
TRBJ1-5,NA,many,TRBV10-1,CASRKGTKTLRAQHF,TGCGCCAGCAGGAAGGGGACAAAAACTCTTAGGGCCCAGCATTTT
TRBJ2-2,NA,NA,TRBV2,CASQGVGTSNTGELFF,TGTGCCAGTCAGGGAGTCGGGACATCGAACACCGGGGAGCTGTTTTTT
TRBJ2-1,NA,few,TRBV6-4,CASSAGTFNEQFF,TGTGCCAGCAGTGCGGGGACATTCAATGAGCAGTTCTTC
TRBJ2-5,NA,medium-sized,TRBV28,CASSAVGRTQETQYF,TGTGCCAGCAGTGCCGTCGGACGGACTCAAGAGACCCAGTACTTC
TRBJ1-5,NA,NA,TRBV7-2,CASSSTGSGYQPQHF,TGTGCCAGCAGCAGCACAGGGTCCGGCTATCAGCCCCAGCATTTT
TRBJ2-3,TRBD2,few,TRBV28,CASSFKAGEGDTQYF,TGTGCCAGCAGTTTTAAGGCGGGAGAGGGAGATACGCAGTATTTT
TRBJ2-1,TRBD2,many,TRBV7-9,CASSPLGGRNEQFF,TGTGCCAGCAGCCCCCTCGGGGGGAGGAATGAGCAGTTCTTC
TRBJ2-7,NA,many,TRBV9,CASSVGAGDTYEQYF,TGTGCCAGCAGCGTAGGGGCAGGGGACACCTACGAGCAGTACTTC
TRBJ2-3,NA,few,TRBV24-1,CATEGPWDGTTDTQYF,TGTGCCACCGAGGGGCCCTGGGACGGCACCACAGATACGCAGTATTTT
TRBJ2-2,NA,medium-sized,TRBV30,CAWSVDGRAGGELFF,TGTGCCTGGAGTGTTGATGGCAGGGCGGGCGGGGAGCTGTTTTTT
TRBJ1-2,NA,many,TRBV11-2,CASSFGGYYGYTF,TGTGCCAGCAGCTTTGGGGGATACTATGGCTACACCTTC
TRBJ2-7,TRBD1,many,TRBV5-1,CASSPWGQGASYEQYF,TGCGCCAGCAGCCCCTGGGGACAGGGGGCCTCCTACGAGCAGTACTTC
TRBJ1-5,TRBD1,medium-sized,TRBV28,CASSLRTGTQPQHF,TGTGCCAGCAGTTTGAGGACAGGGACTCAGCCCCAGCATTTT
TRBJ2-7,NA,few,TRBV28,CASSRPGATYEQYF,TGTGCCAGCTCAAGACCAGGGGCCACCTACGAGCAGTACTTC
TRBJ2-1,NA,many,TRBV18,CASSPQGNHEQFF,TGTGCCAGCTCACCACAGGGTAACCATGAGCAGTTCTTC
TRBJ2-2,NA,many,TRBV5-4,CASSLGLPNTGELFF,TGTGCCAGCAGCTTGGGACTGCCAAACACCGGGGAGCTGTTTTTT
TRBJ2-1,NA,many,TRBV7-8,CASSLGTVNEQFF,TGTGCCAGCAGCTTAGGTACAGTCAATGAGCAGTTCTTC
TRBJ1-6,TRBD1,few,TRBV10-3,CAISESTGGNSPLHF,TGTGCCATCAGTGAGTCCACAGGGGGTAATTCACCCCTCCACTTT
TRBJ2-2,NA,NA,TRBV24-1,CATSGTGLTGELFF,TGTGCCACCAGTGGTACAGGGCTTACCGGGGAGCTGTTTTTT